This TCR beta chain appears in the sequencing data of a study of CD8+ T cells in alopecia areata. This CDR3 contains 13 residues. CDR1 is LGHNA and CDR2 is YNFKEQ in the germline V gene. Germline trimming cut 0 bases from V and 13 bases from J; bases unmatched to any gene: 5. RNA extraction and reverse transcription yielded cDNA as sequencing template. Assay: immunoSEQ multiplex PCR; the TCRdb copy retains only in-frame clones and omits some. Of 150,000 or so clones in the sample, around 50% were seen once. The chain uses TRBV4-2 and TRBJ2-1; 8 bases map to TRBD2. Material: CD4+ T cells sorted from blood, obtained at week 0. This receptor was identified in a human donor with alopecia areata. The CDR3 DNA reads as TGTGCCAGCAGCCAAGAGATTGGACTAGCTCAGTTCTTC. Amino acid sequence: CASSQEIGLAQFF.